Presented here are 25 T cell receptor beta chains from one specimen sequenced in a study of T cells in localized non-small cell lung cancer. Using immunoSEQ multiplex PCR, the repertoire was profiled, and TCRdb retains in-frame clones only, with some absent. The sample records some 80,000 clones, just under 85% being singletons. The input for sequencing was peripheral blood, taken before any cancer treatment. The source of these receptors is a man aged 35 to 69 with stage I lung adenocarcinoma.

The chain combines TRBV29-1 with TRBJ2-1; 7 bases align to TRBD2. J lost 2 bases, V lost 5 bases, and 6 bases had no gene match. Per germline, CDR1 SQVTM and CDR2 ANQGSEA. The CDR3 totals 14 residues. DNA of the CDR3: TGCAGCGTTCGTATAACTAGCGCCTACAATGAGCAGTTCTTC. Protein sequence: CSVRITSAYNEQFF.

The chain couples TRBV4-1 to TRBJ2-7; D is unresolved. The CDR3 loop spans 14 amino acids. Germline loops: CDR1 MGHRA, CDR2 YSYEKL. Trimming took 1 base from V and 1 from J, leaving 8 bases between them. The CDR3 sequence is CASSQVDISYEQYF. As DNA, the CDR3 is TGCGCCAGCAGCCAAGTCGACATATCCTACGAGCAGTACTTC.

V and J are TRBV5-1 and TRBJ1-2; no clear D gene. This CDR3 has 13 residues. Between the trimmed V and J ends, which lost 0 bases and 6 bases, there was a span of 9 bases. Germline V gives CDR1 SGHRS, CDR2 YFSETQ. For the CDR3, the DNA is TGCGCCAGCAGCTTGGCCGGGTATGATGGCTACACCTTC. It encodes CASSLAGYDGYTF.

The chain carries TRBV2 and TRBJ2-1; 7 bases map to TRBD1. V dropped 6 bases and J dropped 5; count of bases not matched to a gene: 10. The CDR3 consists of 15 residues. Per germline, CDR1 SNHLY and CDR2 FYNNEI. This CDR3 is CASRPRQGANNEQFF. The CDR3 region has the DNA TGTGCCAGCAGACCCCGACAGGGAGCCAACAATGAGCAGTTCTTC.

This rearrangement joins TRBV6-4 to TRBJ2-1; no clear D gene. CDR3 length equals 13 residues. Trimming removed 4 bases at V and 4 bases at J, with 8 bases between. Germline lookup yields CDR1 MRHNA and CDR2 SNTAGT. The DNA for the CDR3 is TGTGCCAGCAGTGCCGCTACGTACAATGAGCAGTTCTTC. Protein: CASSAATYNEQFF.

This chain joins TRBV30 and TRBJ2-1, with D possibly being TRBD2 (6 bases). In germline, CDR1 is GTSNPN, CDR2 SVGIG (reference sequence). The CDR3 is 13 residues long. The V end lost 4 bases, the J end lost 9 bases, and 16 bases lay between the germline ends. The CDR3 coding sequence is TGTGCCTGGAAAAGGCTTTGGGGAGGTGAGCAGTTCTTC. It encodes CAWKRLWGGEQFF.

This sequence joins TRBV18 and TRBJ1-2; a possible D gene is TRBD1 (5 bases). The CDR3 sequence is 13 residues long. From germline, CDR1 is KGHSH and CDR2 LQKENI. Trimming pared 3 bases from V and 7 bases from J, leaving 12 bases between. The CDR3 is CASSPSAGLGYTF. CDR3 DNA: TGTGCCAGCTCACCTTCGGCAGGGCTTGGCTACACCTTC.

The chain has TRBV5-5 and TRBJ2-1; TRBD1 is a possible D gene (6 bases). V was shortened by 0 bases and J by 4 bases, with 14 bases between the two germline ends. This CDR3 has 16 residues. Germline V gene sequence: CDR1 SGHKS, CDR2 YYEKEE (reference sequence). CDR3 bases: TGTGCCAGCAGCTTGGATCCCCCCGGGACATACAATGAGCAGTTCTTC. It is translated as CASSLDPPGTYNEQFF.

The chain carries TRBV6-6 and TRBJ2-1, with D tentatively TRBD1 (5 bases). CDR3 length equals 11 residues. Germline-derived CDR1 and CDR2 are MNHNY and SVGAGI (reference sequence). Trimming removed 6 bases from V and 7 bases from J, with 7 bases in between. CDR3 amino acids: CASSTGNEQFF. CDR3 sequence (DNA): TGTGCCAGCAGCACAGGAAATGAGCAGTTCTTC.

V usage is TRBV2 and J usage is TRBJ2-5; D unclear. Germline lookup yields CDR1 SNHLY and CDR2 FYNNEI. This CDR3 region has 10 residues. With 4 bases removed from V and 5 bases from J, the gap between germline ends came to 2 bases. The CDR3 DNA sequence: TGTGCCAGCAGTGTGGAGACCCAGTACTTC. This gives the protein CASSVETQYF.

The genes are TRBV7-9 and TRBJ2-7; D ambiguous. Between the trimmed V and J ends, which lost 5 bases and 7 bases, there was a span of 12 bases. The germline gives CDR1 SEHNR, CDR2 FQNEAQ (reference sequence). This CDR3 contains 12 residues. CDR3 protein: CASSPLPGEQYF. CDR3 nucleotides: TGTGCCAGCAGCCCACTCCCGGGTGAGCAGTACTTC.

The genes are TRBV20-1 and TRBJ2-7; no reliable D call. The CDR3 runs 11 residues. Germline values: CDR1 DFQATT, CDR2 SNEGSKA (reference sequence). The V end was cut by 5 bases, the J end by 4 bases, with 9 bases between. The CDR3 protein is CSARATYEQYF. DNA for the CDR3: TGCAGTGCTCGGGCAACTTACGAGCAGTACTTC.

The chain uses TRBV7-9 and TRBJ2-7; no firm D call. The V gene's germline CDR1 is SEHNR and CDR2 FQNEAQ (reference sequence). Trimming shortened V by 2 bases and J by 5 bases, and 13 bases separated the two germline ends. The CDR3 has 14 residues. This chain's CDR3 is CASSLLGSFNEQYF. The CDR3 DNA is TGTGCCAGCAGCTTACTCGGGTCTTTCAACGAGCAGTACTTC. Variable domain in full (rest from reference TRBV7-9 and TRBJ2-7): DTGVSQNPRHKITKRGQNVTFRCDPISEHNRLYWYRQTLGQGPEFLTYFQNEAQLEKSRLLSDRFSAERPKGSFSTLEIQRTEQGDSAMYLCASSLLGSFNEQYFGPGTRLTVT.

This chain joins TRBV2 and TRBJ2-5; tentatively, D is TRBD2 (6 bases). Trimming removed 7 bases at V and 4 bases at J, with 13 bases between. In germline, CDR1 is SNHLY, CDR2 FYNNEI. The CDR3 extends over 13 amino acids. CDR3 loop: CASTAGQRETQYF. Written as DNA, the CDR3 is TGTGCCAGCACGGCGGGGCAAAGAGAGACCCAGTACTTC.

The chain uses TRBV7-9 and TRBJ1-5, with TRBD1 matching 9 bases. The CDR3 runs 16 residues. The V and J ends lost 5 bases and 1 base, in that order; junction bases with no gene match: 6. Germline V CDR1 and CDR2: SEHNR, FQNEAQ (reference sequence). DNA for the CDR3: TGTGCCAGCAGCCCCTCCGGGACAGGGAGCAATCAGCCCCAGCATTTT. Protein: CASSPSGTGSNQPQHF.

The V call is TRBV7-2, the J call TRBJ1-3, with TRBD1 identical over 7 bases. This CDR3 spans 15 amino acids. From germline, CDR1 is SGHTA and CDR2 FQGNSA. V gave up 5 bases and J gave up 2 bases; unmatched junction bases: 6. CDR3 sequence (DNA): TGTGCCAGCAGCCTCGCAGGGGGGGCTGGAAACACCATATATTTT. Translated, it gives CASSLAGGAGNTIYF.

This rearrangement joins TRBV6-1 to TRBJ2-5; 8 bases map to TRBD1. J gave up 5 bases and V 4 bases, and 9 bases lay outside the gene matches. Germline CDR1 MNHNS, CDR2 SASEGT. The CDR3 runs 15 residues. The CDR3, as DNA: TGTGCCAGCAGTGGCCGGACAGGGCGATGGGAGACCCAGTACTTC. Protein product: CASSGRTGRWETQYF.

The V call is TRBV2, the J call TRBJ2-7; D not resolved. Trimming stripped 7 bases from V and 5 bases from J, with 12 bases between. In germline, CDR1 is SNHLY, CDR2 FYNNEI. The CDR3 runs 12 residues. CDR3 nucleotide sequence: TGTGCCAGCACCCGAATCCCCCACGAGCAGTACTTC. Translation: CASTRIPHEQYF.

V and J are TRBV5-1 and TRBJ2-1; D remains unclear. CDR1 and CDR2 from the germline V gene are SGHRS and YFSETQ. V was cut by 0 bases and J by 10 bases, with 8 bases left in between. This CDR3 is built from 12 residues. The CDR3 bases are TGCGCCAGCAGCTTGGCCGCAGAAGAGCAGTTCTTC. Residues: CASSLAAEEQFF.

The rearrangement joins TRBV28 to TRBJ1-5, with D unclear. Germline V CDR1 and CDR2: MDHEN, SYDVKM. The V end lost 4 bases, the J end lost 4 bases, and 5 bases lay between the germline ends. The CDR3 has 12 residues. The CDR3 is CASSSGNQPQHF. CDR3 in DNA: TGTGCCAGCAGTTCCGGGAATCAGCCCCAGCATTTT.

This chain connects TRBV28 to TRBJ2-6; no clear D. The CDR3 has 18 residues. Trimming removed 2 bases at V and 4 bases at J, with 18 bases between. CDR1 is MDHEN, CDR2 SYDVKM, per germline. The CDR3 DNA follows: TGTGCCAGCAGTTTAGGGTGGGGTGTACGGTCCGGGGCCAACGTCCTGACTTTC. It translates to CASSLGWGVRSGANVLTF.

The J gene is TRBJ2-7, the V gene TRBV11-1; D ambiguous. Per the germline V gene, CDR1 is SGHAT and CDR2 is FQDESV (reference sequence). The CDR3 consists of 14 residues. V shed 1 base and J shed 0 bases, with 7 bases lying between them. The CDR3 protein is CASSLEQTSYEQYF. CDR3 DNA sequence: TGTGCCAGCAGCTTAGAACAGACCTCCTACGAGCAGTACTTC.

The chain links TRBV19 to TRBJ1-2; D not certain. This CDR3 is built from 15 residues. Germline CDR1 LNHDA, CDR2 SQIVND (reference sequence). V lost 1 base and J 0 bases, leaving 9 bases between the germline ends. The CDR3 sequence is CASSIAGIANYGYTF. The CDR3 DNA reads TGTGCCAGTAGTATAGCCGGCATAGCTAACTATGGCTACACCTTC.

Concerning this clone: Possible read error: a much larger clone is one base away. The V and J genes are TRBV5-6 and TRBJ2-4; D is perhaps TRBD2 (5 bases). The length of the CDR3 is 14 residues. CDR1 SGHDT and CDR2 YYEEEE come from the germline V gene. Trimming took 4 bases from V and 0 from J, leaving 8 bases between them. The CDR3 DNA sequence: TGTGCCAGCAGCATAGGACTAGCCAAAAACATTCAGTACTTC. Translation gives CASSIGLAKNIQYF.

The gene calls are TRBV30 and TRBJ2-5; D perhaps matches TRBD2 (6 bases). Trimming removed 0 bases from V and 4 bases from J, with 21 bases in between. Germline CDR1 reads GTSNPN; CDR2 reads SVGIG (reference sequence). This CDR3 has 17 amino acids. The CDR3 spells CAWSVIEMVAVRETQYF. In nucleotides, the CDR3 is TGTGCCTGGAGTGTTATTGAGATGGTAGCGGTCCGAGAGACCCAGTACTTC.